This TCR beta chain stems from a study of early T cells in non-severe SARS-CoV-2 infection. Study-wide context: Bulk RNA from unsorted whole blood was sequenced; chains were unpaired. Study observations and caveats: Missing private and CD4 specificities, VDJdb matching favored anti-spike CD8 responses.

A word on this clonotype: Its target is unknown.

Unique molecular identifiers tagged individual cDNA molecules. TCRdb re-derived calls from the 5' RACE reads in MiXCR, one entry per CDR3 protein. The table lists about 76,000 distinct CDR3 sequences, 9.5% to 15% of them singletons. V lost 7 bases, J lost 2 bases, and 18 bases lay in between. Germline loops: CDR1 MDHEN, CDR2 SYDVKM. This CDR3 contains 16 residues. The chain has TRBV28 and TRBJ1-3; weak D call: TRBD1 (6 bases). The TCR sequence derives from an adult who was a healthcare worker with PCR-confirmed SARS-CoV-2 infection or an uninfected control (not recorded which). The sample was whole blood. The CDR3 coding sequence is TGTGCCAGCACCCTCCAAGGGGGGGTAGCTGGAAACACCATATATTTT. It specifies CASTLQGGVAGNTIYF.